This TCR beta chain emerged from a study of cytomegalovirus exposure and HLA in healthy donors. The trim removed 0 bases at V and 12 bases at J, leaving 12 bases unmatched. The CDR3 contains 16 residues. Germline values: CDR1 MGHRA, CDR2 YSYEKL. This clone is labeled hyperexpanded. This sample includes further DNA sequences coding for the same CDR3. Both 60 Vbeta primers and 13 Jbeta primers went into the PCR. Data came from immunoSEQ multiplex PCR; TCRdb stores just in-frame clones and leaves some out. The sample lists more than 85,000 clones; approximately 11% were seen once. This chain links TRBV4-1 with TRBJ2-5; TRBD2 aligns across 11 bases. This sequence was found in a man aged 40-49 years in good health and CMV-seropositive. Sequencing was done on a sample of PBMCs. The CDR3 coding sequence is TGCGCCAGCAGCCAAGACGCCGGGACTAGCGGCCGACGGGAGTACTTC. Protein product: CASSQDAGTSGRREYF.